The 21 T cell receptor beta chains below come from one sample, sequenced in a study of PD-1 and CTLA-4 blockade in melanoma. The assay was immunoSEQ multiplex PCR, and TCRdb's table has in-frame clones only and misses some. The sample includes roughly 30,000 clones, about 89% of them seen just once. The specimen was CD8+ T cells from peripheral blood, collected before anti-PD-1 treatment. Every receptor here comes from a human donor with melanoma.

The chain combines TRBV6-5 with TRBJ1-1, with TRBD1 matching over 7 bases. Per germline, CDR1 MNHEY and CDR2 SVGAGI. Trimming cost V 6 bases and J 1 base; bases outside gene matches: 2. This CDR3 has 13 amino acids. The CDR3 reads CASRTGWNTEAFF. CDR3 sequence (DNA): TGTGCCAGCAGGACAGGGTGGAACACTGAAGCTTTCTTT.

The chain carries TRBV7-9 and TRBJ1-2; 7 positions agree with TRBD1. CDR3 length equals 17 residues. Trimming cost V 5 bases and J 4 bases; bases outside gene matches: 16. The V gene's germline CDR1 is SEHNR and CDR2 FQNEAQ (reference sequence). The CDR3 nucleotides are TGTGCCAGCAGCGTTTCCGGGACAGAAGAGTATAGCTATGGCTACACCTTC. Its translation: CASSVSGTEEYSYGYTF.

The chain employs TRBV3-1 (or the pseudogene TRBV3-2) and TRBJ1-4; D is unresolved. Looked up from germline, CDR1 is LGHDT and CDR2 is YNNKEL (reference sequence). V lost 8 bases and J lost 8, with 12 bases in between. The CDR3 spans 12 residues. CDR3 sequence (DNA): TGTGCCAGCCAGACACTGGGGGAAAAACTGTTTTTT. It is translated as CASQTLGEKLFF.

This chain connects TRBV2 to TRBJ2-1; possibly TRBD1 for D (5 bases). This CDR3 comprises 12 residues. V dropped 1 base and J dropped 10 bases, with 8 bases sitting between them. The germline V gene encodes CDR1 SNHLY and CDR2 FYNNEI. The CDR3 sequence is CASSEENREQFF. The CDR3 nucleotides read TGTGCCAGCAGTGAAGAGAACAGGGAGCAGTTCTTC. The full variable domain, rest sourced from reference TRBV2 and TRBJ2-1, is EPEVTQTPSHQVTQMGQEVILRCVPISNHLYFYWYRQILGQKVEFLVSFYNNEISEKSEIFDDQFSVERPDGSNFTLKIRSTKLEDSAMYFCASSEENREQFFGPGTRLTVL.

In regard to this clone: The sample has other DNA sequences that encode this CDR3 too. This chain connects TRBV27 to TRBJ1-5, with TRBD1 as a possible D gene (6 bases). The ends were cut back, 2 bases at V and 1 base at J, with 6 bases in the middle. The CDR3 totals 14 residues. Germline assignment: CDR1 MNHEY and CDR2 SMNVEV (reference sequence). The CDR3 bases are TGTGCCAGCAGTTTACAGGGGAGCAATCAGCCCCAGCATTTT. Protein product: CASSLQGSNQPQHF.

The table lists this clone with a count of one. The chain is built from TRBV15 and TRBJ2-1; tentatively, D is TRBD2 (6 bases). Germline CDR1 LNHNV, CDR2 YYDKDF (reference sequence). The CDR3 sequence is 15 residues long. V was trimmed by 3 bases and J by 5 bases, leaving 14 bases between them. This CDR3 is CATSRWTGTDNEQFF. The CDR3 DNA reads as TGTGCCACCAGCAGGTGGACCGGGACTGACAATGAGCAGTTCTTC.

V usage is TRBV18 and J usage is TRBJ2-1; weak D call: TRBD1 (6 bases). V lost 5 bases and J lost 0, with 11 bases in between. Germline lookup yields CDR1 KGHSH and CDR2 LQKENI. The CDR3 loop spans 15 amino acids. CDR3 coding DNA: TGTGCCAGCTCATCCCCAGGGGTCTCCTACAATGAGCAGTTCTTC. Translated, it gives CASSSPGVSYNEQFF.

The V call is TRBV28, the J call TRBJ1-1, with D tentatively TRBD1 (6 bases). The CDR3 is made up of 15 amino acids. V was cut by 2 bases and J by 1 base, with 11 bases left in between. Germline V CDR1 and CDR2: MDHEN, SYDVKM. CDR3 protein: CASSLGRTANTEAFF. The CDR3 DNA reads TGTGCCAGCAGTTTAGGTAGGACAGCGAACACTGAAGCTTTCTTT.

This chain connects TRBV7-9 to TRBJ1-6, with D perhaps matching TRBD1 (5 bases). CDR1 is SEHNR and CDR2 is FQNEAQ in the germline V gene (reference sequence). Trimming shortened V by 1 base and J by 4 bases, and 11 bases separated the two germline ends. CDR3 length: 16 amino acids. CDR3 in DNA: TGTGCCAGCAGCTTAGGGGGGACGGGGTATAATTCACCCCTCCACTTT. Translated: CASSLGGTGYNSPLHF. Full variable domain (remainder filled in from reference TRBV7-9 and TRBJ1-6): DTGVSQNPRHKITKRGQNVTFRCDPISEHNRLYWYRQTLGQGPEFLTYFQNEAQLEKSRLLSDRFSAERPKGSFSTLEIQRTEQGDSAMYLCASSLGGTGYNSPLHFGNGTRLTVT.

The chain employs TRBV3-1 (or the pseudogene TRBV3-2) and TRBJ1-2; no reliable D call. CDR1 and CDR2 (germline): LGHDT, YNNKEL (reference sequence). This CDR3 spans 14 amino acids. Deletions cut 1 base from V and 4 bases from J, with 10 bases between. CDR3 sequence (DNA): TGTGCCAGCAGCCAAGGCCCCGAGGGCTATGGCTACACCTTC. This codes for CASSQGPEGYGYTF.

The J gene is TRBJ2-2, the V gene TRBV7-2; 7 nucleotides agree with TRBD2. The CDR3 covers 17 residues. J was trimmed by 1 base and V by 3 bases; bases with no gene match: 8. Germline V lookup: CDR1 SGHTA, CDR2 FQGNSA. The CDR3 nucleotides are TGTGCCAGCAGCTTTACCGAAGAGCGGGGGAACACCGGGGAGCTGTTTTTT. This sequence encodes CASSFTEERGNTGELFF.

This clone was found once. The genes are TRBV28 and TRBJ2-2, with 11 bases identical to TRBD1. The germline gives CDR1 MDHEN, CDR2 SYDVKM. The CDR3 runs 16 residues. V shed 6 bases and J 6 bases; nucleotides not matched to a gene: 9. The CDR3 DNA reads TGTGCCAGCAGCAACGGGGACAGGGGGTGGCCCGGGGAGCTGTTTTTT. The encoded protein is CASSNGDRGWPGELFF.

This chain joins TRBV28 and TRBJ1-1; the D gene is possibly TRBD1 (6 bases). This CDR3 spans 16 amino acids. Trimming took 4 bases from V and 4 from J, leaving 19 bases between them. CDR1 and CDR2 from the germline V gene are MDHEN and SYDVKM. DNA of the CDR3: TGTGCCAGCAGTTCCCGGAAGGGGGAGGTAGGCACTGAAGCTTTCTTT. Protein product: CASSSRKGEVGTEAFF.

The chain carries TRBV19 and TRBJ2-2; 10 nucleotides agree with TRBD2. V lost 5 bases, J lost 2 bases, and 11 bases stayed unmatched. Germline values: CDR1 LNHDA, CDR2 SQIVND (reference sequence). This CDR3 spans 18 amino acids. The CDR3 DNA reads as TGTGCCAGTAGTCCTTGGACTAGCGGTGCCGGTAACACCGGGGAGCTGTTTTTT. Translating gives CASSPWTSGAGNTGELFF.

For the CDR3, the DNA is TGTGCCAGCAGCCAAGATGAAAACACCATATATTTT. Translated: CASSQDENTIYF. J is TRBJ1-3 and V is TRBV3-1 (or the pseudogene TRBV3-2); D unclear. This CDR3 has 12 residues. V was cut by 0 bases and J by 6 bases, with 3 bases left in between. Germline V gene lookup returns CDR1 LGHDT and CDR2 YNNKEL (reference sequence).

The V call is TRBV6-5, the J call TRBJ2-7; no firm D call. Per germline, CDR1 MNHEY and CDR2 SVGAGI. Trimming took off 5 bases at V and 5 bases at J, with 19 bases between the two ends. This CDR3 is 15 amino acids long. The CDR3 sequence is CASSTYRTNANEQYF. The CDR3 coding sequence is TGTGCCAGCAGTACCTATCGGACCAACGCTAACGAGCAGTACTTC.

This clone has only one observation. This chain joins TRBV13 and TRBJ1-3; no reliable D call. V shed 2 bases and J shed 0 bases, with 5 bases lying between them. This CDR3 spans 14 amino acids. CDR1 and CDR2 from the germline V gene are PRHDT and FYEKMQ (reference sequence). CDR3 bases: TGTGCCAGCAGCTTACAGTCCTCTGGAAACACCATATATTTT. As protein: CASSLQSSGNTIYF.

The V call is TRBV29-1, the J call TRBJ1-2; 9 bases map to TRBD1. J was trimmed by 4 bases and V by 7 bases; bases with no gene match: 10. This CDR3 is built from 14 residues. Germline V gene lookup returns CDR1 SQVTM and CDR2 ANQGSEA. As DNA, the CDR3 is TGCAGCGCGAATGCGGTGACAGGGGGCTATGGCTACACCTTC. Translation: CSANAVTGGYGYTF.

DNA of the CDR3: TGTGCCAGCAGGTCAGGGTCGGAGGATTCACCCCTCCACTTT. Its protein product is CASRSGSEDSPLHF. V gene TRBV2 combines with J gene TRBJ1-6; tentatively, D is TRBD1 (5 bases). Trimming left V 6 bases short and J 8 bases short, with 14 bases between. Germline CDR1 reads SNHLY; CDR2 reads FYNNEI. The CDR3 is 14 amino acids.

This clone was observed a single time. The rearrangement uses TRBV4-2 and TRBJ1-2; D gene unclear. The CDR3 covers 13 residues. The V gene's germline CDR1 is LGHNA and CDR2 YNFKEQ. Trimming took off 5 bases at V and 4 bases at J, with 11 bases between the two ends. In DNA form, the CDR3 reads TGTGCCAGCAGCAAAACGGAGATCTATGGCTACACCTTC. Residues: CASSKTEIYGYTF.

In its sample, this clone was seen once. The V gene is TRBV4-1, the J gene TRBJ2-5; 10 bases are a match to TRBD2. The CDR3 is 16 residues long. After removal of 0 bases from V and 5 bases from J, the junction contained 6 bases not matched to a gene. Germline CDR1 and CDR2: MGHRA and YSYEKL. The CDR3, as DNA: TGCGCCAGCAGCCAAGATCCGGGGACTAGCGACGAGACCCAGTACTTC. Its protein is CASSQDPGTSDETQYF.